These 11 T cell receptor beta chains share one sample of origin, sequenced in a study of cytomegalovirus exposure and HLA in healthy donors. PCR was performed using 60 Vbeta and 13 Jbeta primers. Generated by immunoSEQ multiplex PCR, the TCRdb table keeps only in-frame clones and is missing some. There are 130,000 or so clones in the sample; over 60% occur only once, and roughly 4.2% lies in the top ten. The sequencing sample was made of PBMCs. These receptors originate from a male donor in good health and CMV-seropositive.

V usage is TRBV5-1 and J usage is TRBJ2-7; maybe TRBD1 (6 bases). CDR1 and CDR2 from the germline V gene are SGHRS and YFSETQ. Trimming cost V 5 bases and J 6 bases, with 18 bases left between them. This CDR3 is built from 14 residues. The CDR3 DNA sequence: TGCGCCAGCAGTACAAACAGGGTAGAGGTCGAGCAGTACTTC. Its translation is CASSTNRVEVEQYF. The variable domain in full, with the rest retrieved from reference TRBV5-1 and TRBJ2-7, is KAGVTQTPRYLIKTRGQQVTLSCSPISGHRSVSWYQQTPGQGLQFLFEYFSETQRNKGNFPGRFSGRQFSNSRSEMNVSTLELGDSALYLCASSTNRVEVEQYFGPGTRLTVT.

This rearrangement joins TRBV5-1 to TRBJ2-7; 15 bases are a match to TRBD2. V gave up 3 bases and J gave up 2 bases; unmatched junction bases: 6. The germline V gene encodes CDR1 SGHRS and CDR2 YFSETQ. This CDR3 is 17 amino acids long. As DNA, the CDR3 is TGCGCCAGCAGCTACAGGACTAGCGGGGGGGCAACCTACGAGCAGTACTTC. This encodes CASSYRTSGGATYEQYF. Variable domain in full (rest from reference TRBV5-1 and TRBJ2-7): KAGVTQTPRYLIKTRGQQVTLSCSPISGHRSVSWYQQTPGQGLQFLFEYFSETQRNKGNFPGRFSGRQFSNSRSEMNVSTLELGDSALYLCASSYRTSGGATYEQYFGPGTRLTVT.

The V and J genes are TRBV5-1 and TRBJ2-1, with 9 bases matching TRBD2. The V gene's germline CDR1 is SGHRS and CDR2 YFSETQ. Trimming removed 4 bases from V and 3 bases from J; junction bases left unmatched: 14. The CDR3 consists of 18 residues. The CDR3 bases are TGCGCCAGCAGCCGCCCCTTTAGCGGGAGTTATTTCTACAATGAGCAGTTCTTC. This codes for CASSRPFSGSYFYNEQFF.

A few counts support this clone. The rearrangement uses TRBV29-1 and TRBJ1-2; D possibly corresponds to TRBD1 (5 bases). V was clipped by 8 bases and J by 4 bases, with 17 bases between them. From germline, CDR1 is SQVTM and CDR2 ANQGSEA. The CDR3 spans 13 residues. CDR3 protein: CSIPNAGIYGYTF. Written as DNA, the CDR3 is TGCAGCATCCCGAACGCAGGGATCTATGGCTACACCTTC.

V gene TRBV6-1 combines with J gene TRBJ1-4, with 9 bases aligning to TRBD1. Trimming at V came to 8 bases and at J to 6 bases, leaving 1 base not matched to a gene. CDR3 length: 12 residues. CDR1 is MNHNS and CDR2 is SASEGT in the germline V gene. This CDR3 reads CASGTGYEKLFF. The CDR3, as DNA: TGTGCCAGCGGGACAGGGTATGAAAAACTGTTTTTT.

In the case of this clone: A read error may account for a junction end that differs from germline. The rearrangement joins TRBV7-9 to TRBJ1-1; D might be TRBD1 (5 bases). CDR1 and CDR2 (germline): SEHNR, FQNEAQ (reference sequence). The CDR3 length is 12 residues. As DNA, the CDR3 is TGTTCCAGCAGTCGCAGGGAAAGTGAAGCTTTCTTT. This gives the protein CSSSRRESEAFF. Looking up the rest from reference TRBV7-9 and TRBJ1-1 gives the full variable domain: DTGVSQNPRHKITKRGQNVTFRCDPISEHNRLYWYRQTLGQGPEFLTYFQNEAQLEKSRLLSDRFSAERPKGSFSTLEIQRTEQGDSAMYLCSSSRRESEAFFGQGTRLTVV.

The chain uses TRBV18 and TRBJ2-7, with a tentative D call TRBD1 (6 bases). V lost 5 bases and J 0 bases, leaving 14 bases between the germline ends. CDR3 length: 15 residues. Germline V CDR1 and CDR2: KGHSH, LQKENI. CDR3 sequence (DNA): TGTGCCAGCTCATCGGGACAAGCAAGCTCCTACGAGCAGTACTTC. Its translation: CASSSGQASSYEQYF.

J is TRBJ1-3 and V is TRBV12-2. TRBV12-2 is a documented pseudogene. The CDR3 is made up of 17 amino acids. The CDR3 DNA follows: TGTGCAAGTCGCCCACGCATAGGGGGGGCGGATGGAAACACCATATATTTT. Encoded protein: CASRPRIGGADGNTIYF.

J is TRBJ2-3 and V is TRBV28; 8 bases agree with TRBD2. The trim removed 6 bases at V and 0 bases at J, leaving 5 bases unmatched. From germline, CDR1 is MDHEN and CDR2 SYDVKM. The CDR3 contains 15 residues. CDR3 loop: CASRPGGISTDTQYF. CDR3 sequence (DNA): TGTGCCAGCAGACCGGGAGGGATTAGCACAGATACGCAGTATTTT.

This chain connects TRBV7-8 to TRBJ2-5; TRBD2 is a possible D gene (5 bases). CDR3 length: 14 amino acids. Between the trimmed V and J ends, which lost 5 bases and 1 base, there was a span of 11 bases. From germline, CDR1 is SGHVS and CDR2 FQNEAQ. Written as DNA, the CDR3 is TGTGCCAGCAGCCCGGGGAGCTTCCAAGAGACCCAGTACTTC. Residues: CASSPGSFQETQYF.

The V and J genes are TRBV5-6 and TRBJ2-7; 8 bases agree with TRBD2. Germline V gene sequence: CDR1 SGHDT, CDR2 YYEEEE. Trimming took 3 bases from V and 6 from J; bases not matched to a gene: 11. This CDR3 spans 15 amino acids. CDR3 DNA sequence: TGTGCCAGCAGCTCCCGTAAAGCGGGAGAAGTCGAGCAGTACTTC. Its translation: CASSSRKAGEVEQYF.